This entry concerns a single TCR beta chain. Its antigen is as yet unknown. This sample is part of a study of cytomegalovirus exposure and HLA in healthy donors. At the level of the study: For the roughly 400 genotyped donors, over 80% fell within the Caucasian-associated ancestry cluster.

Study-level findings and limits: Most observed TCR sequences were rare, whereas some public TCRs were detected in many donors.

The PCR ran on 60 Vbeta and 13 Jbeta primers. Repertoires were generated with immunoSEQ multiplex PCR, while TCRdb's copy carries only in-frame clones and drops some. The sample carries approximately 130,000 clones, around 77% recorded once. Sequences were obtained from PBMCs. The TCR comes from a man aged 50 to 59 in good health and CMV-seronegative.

CDR3 region: CASSHTGVNYGYTF. As DNA, the CDR3 is TGCGCCAGCAGCCACACAGGGGTGAACTATGGCTACACCTTC. The chain recombines TRBV4-1 with TRBJ1-2; 7 bases fit TRBD1. This CDR3 contains 14 residues. The V and J ends lost 3 bases and 2 bases, in that order; junction bases with no gene match: 3. Germline CDR1 and CDR2: MGHRA and YSYEKL.